These T cell receptor beta chains were read from a single sample in a study of cytomegalovirus exposure and HLA in healthy donors. Sequencing used immunoSEQ multiplex PCR; TCRdb keeps in-frame clones, though not all of them. The table records roughly 180,000 clones, over 70% of them present only once. The sequenced sample consisted of PBMCs. The receptors shown here come from a woman aged 18 to 35 in good health and CMV-seropositive. The CDR3 runs from the conserved cysteine through the conserved F or W. A D gene is named only where the DNA matches it firmly. Part of the rows lack a size; the others show once, few, many or a class for expanded clones.

d_call: TRBD1
j_call: TRBJ2-2
v_call: TRBV18
clone_size: -
cdr3_aa: CASSPRGTGRVSGELFF
cdr3_nt: TGTGCCAGCTCACCACGTGGGACAGGGCGTGTTTCCGGGGAGCTGTTTTTT

d_call: -
j_call: TRBJ1-1
v_call: TRBV7-3
clone_size: -
cdr3_aa: CASSPQTGGTEAFF
cdr3_nt: TGTGCCAGCAGCCCTCAGACAGGCGGCACTGAAGCTTTCTTT

d_call: -
j_call: TRBJ2-7
v_call: TRBV14
clone_size: -
cdr3_aa: CASSQEVGLRGNEQYF
cdr3_nt: TGTGCCAGCAGCCAAGAGGTCGGACTGAGGGGGAACGAGCAGTACTTC

d_call: -
j_call: TRBJ2-7
v_call: TRBV13
clone_size: -
cdr3_aa: CASSLGPSPEASSYEQYF
cdr3_nt: TGTGCCAGCAGCTTAGGCCCCTCCCCCGAAGCGAGCTCCTACGAGCAGTACTTC

d_call: TRBD1
j_call: TRBJ2-7
v_call: TRBV7-9
clone_size: -
cdr3_aa: CASSPTGLYEQYF
cdr3_nt: TGTGCCAGCAGCCCGACAGGGCTTTACGAGCAGTACTTC

d_call: -
j_call: TRBJ2-3
v_call: TRBV11-2
clone_size: -
cdr3_aa: CASSLSLANYDTQYF
cdr3_nt: TGTGCCAGCAGCTTATCCCTAGCGAATTACGATACGCAGTATTTT

d_call: TRBD2
j_call: TRBJ2-2
v_call: TRBV7-9
clone_size: -
cdr3_aa: CASSFRLAGGPGELFF
cdr3_nt: TGTGCCAGCAGCTTCCGACTAGCGGGGGGCCCCGGGGAGCTGTTTTTT

d_call: -
j_call: TRBJ1-2
v_call: TRBV4-3
clone_size: -
cdr3_aa: CASSQDTGLGYTF
cdr3_nt: TGCGCCAGCAGCCAAGATACAGGGCTTGGCTACACCTTC

d_call: -
j_call: TRBJ1-1
v_call: TRBV4-2
clone_size: -
cdr3_aa: CASSQGMVLRGGTEAFF
cdr3_nt: TGTGCCAGCAGCCAAGGGATGGTTTTAAGAGGGGGTACTGAAGCTTTCTTT

d_call: -
j_call: TRBJ2-7
v_call: TRBV4-1
clone_size: -
cdr3_aa: CASSHASGNYEQYF
cdr3_nt: TGCGCCAGCAGCCATGCTTCGGGGAACTACGAGCAGTACTTC

d_call: TRBD2
j_call: TRBJ2-5
v_call: TRBV19
clone_size: -
cdr3_aa: CASSIEGLAGGLSGETQYF
cdr3_nt: TGTGCCAGTAGTATCGAAGGACTAGCGGGGGGCCTATCGGGGGAGACCCAGTACTTC

d_call: TRBD2
j_call: TRBJ2-3
v_call: TRBV2
clone_size: -
cdr3_aa: CASSGGLAGTRGTQYF
cdr3_nt: TGTGCCAGCAGTGGGGGACTAGCGGGGACTCGGGGGACGCAGTATTTT

d_call: TRBD1
j_call: TRBJ1-5
v_call: TRBV28
clone_size: -
cdr3_aa: CASSWDRASNQPQHF
cdr3_nt: TGTGCCAGCAGCTGGGACAGGGCATCCAATCAGCCCCAGCATTTT

d_call: TRBD2
j_call: TRBJ2-3
v_call: TRBV4-3
clone_size: few
cdr3_aa: CASSARGGPFSTDTQYF
cdr3_nt: TGCGCCAGCAGCGCCCGGGGGGGCCCGTTCTCTACAGATACGCAGTATTTT

d_call: -
j_call: TRBJ1-1
v_call: TRBV30
clone_size: -
cdr3_aa: CAWGFGESVTFF
cdr3_nt: TGTGCCTGGGGTTTCGGAGAATCGGTAACTTTCTTT

d_call: -
j_call: TRBJ2-3
v_call: TRBV2
clone_size: -
cdr3_aa: CASSSAGPHGGQYF
cdr3_nt: TGTGCCAGCAGTTCGGCGGGGCCCCATGGCGGGCAGTATTTT